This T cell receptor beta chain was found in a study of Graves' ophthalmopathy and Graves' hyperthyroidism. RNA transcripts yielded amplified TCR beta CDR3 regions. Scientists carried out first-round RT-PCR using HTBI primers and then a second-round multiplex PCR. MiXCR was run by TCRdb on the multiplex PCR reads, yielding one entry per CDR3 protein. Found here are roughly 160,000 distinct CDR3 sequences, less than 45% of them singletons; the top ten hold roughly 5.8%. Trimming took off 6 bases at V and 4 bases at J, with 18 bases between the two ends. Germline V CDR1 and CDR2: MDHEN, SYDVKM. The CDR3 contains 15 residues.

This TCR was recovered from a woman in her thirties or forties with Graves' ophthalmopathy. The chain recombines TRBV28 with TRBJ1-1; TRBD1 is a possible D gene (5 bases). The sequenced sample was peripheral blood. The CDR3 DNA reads TGTGCCAGCAGCCCCGGGACCTATAAGGGCACTGAAGCTTTCTTT. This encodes CASSPGTYKGTEAFF.